These 2 T cell receptor beta chains originate from one sample sequenced in a study of blood T cell repertoires in COVID-19. TCRdb's table, derived via immunoSEQ multiplex PCR, lists solely in-frame clones and lacks some. The sample gives a few hundred thousand clones, approximately 86% of which show up once; just under 0.8% is in the top ten. The sequenced sample consisted of peripheral blood. The receptors originated from a woman in her 30s with acute or convalescent COVID-19.

The chain employs TRBV3-1 (or the pseudogene TRBV3-2) and TRBJ2-2; tentative D call: TRBD2 (6 bases). The CDR3 covers 19 residues. Trimming removed 1 base at V and 2 bases at J, with 20 bases between. The germline CDR1 and CDR2 sequences are LGHDT and YNNKEL (reference sequence). CDR3 region: CASSQVVCGRRDNTGELFF. CDR3 nucleotide sequence: TGTGCCAGCAGCCAAGTCGTTTGTGGTCGGCGGGATAACACCGGGGAGCTGTTTTTT.

This sequence joins TRBV18 and TRBJ2-7; TRBD2 is a possible D gene (6 bases). CDR1 KGHSH and CDR2 LQKENI come from the germline V gene. V shed 5 bases and J shed 2 bases, with 10 bases lying between them. This CDR3 contains 13 residues. In nucleotides, the CDR3 is TGTGCCAGCTCAGGGGACTTCCCCTACGAGCAGTACTTC. It encodes CASSGDFPYEQYF.